The source of this TCR beta chain is a study of T-cell memory formation after mild COVID-19. The junction had 4 bases not matched to a gene; V was cut back by 0 bases and J by 7 bases. In germline, CDR1 is SGHRS, CDR2 YFSETQ. The CDR3 runs 16 residues. In this sample, this clonotype turned up many times. TCRdb reprocessed the 5' RACE reads via MiXCR and lists one record per CDR3 protein. The table lists 25,000 to 35,000 distinct CDR3 sequences, less than 15% of them singletons, with over 12% in the top ten. The sample was PBMCs or a T cell subset sorted from them (not recorded which). The TCR was taken from an adult woman who had mild COVID-19 (a few samples of this study predate the infection). Cell type and time point are not known. The chain employs TRBV5-1 and TRBJ2-2, with 12 bases lining up with TRBD1. CDR3 coding DNA: TGCGCCAGCAGCTTGGTGGGACAGGGGGCCGGCGGGGAGCTGTTTTTT. The encoded protein is CASSLVGQGAGGELFF. Supplemented by reference TRBV5-1 and TRBJ2-2, the full variable domain reads KAGVTQTPRYLIKTRGQQVTLSCSPISGHRSVSWYQQTPGQGLQFLFEYFSETQRNKGNFPGRFSGRQFSNSRSEMNVSTLELGDSALYLCASSLVGQGAGGELFFGEGSRLTVL.